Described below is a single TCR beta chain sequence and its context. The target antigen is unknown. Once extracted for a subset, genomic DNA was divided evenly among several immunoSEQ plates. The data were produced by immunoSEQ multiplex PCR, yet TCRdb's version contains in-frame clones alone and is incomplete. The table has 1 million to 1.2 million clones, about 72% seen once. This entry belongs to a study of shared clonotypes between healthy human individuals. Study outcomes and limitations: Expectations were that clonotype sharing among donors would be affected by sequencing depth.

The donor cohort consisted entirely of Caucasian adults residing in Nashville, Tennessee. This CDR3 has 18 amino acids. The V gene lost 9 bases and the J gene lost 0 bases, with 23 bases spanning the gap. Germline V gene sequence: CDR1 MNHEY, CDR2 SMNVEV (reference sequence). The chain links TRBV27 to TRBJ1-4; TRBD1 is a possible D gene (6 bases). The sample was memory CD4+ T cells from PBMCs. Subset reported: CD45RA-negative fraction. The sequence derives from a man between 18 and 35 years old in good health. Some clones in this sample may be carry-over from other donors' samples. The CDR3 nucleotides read TGTGCCAGAAAAATTCCAGGAGGGGGGCATGCAACTAATGAAAAACTGTTTTTT. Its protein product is CARKIPGGGHATNEKLFF. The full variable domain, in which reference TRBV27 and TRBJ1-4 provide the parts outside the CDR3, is EAQVTQNPRYLITVTGKKLTVTCSQNMNHEYMSWYRQDPGLGLRQIYYSMNVEVTDKGDVPEGYKVSRKEKRNFPLILESPSPNQTSLYFCARKIPGGGHATNEKLFFGSGTQLSVL.